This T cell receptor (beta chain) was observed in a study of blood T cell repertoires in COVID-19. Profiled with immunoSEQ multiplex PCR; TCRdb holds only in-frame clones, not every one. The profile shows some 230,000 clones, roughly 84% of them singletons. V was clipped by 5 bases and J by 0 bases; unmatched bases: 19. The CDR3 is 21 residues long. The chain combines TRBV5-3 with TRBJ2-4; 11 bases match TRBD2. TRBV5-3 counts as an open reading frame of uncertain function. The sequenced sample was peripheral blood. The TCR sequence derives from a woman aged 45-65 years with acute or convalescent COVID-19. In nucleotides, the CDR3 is TGTGCCAGAAGTCTCGAGGCTGCACTAGCGGGGGCATTACTAGCCAAAAACATTCAGTACTTC. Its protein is CARSLEAALAGALLAKNIQYF.